This TCR beta chain was sequenced during a study of beta chain features in type 1 diabetes. Blood was drawn once from each donor into heparinised tubes. The draws averaged about 110 mL. This clone was counted only a few times. Its specificity is not known. This CDR3 is also generated by other DNA sequences in the sample. The authors reverse transcribed all of the isolated RNA, so sequencing captured expressed TCRB transcripts. Repertoires were generated with immunoSEQ multiplex PCR, while TCRdb's copy carries only in-frame clones and drops some. Of 400,000 to 450,000 clones listed, approximately 15% were seen once; the top ten hold about 0.034%. V lost 2 bases and J lost 12; bases outside the gene matches: 7. Per germline, CDR1 SGDLS and CDR2 YYNGEE. The CDR3 consists of 12 residues. General observations from the study: Equally in patients and controls, PCR might preferentially amplify shorter templates. All four CD4+ subsets from Type 1 diabetes patients carried moderately but significantly shorter TCRB CDR3s.

The receptor was isolated from a young man in good health. Sequencing was done on a sample of naive CD4+ T cells from blood. V usage is TRBV9 and J usage is TRBJ1-1; 7 bases fit TRBD1. The CDR3 loop reads CASSVLDRAPFF. Here the CDR3 DNA reads TGTGCCAGCAGCGTTCTCGACAGGGCTCCTTTCTTT.